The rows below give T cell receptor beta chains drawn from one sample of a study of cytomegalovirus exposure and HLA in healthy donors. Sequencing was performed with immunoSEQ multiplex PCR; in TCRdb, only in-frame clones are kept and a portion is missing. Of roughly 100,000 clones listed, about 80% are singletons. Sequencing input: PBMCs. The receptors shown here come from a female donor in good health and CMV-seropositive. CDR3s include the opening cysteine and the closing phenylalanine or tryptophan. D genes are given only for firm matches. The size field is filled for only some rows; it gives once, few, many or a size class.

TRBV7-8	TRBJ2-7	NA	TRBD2	TGTGCCAGCAGCCTTCTAGCGGGGAGCTACGAGCAGTACTTC	CASSLLAGSYEQYF
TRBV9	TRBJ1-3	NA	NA	TGTGCCAGCAGCCGGGAGTGGGGGGCTGGAAACACCATATATTTT	CASSREWGAGNTIYF
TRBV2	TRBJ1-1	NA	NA	TGTGCCAGTTGTGGGCAGTTCAACACTGAAGCTTTCTTT	CASCGQFNTEAFF
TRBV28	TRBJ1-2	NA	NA	TGTGCCAGCAGAGGAGCCCCTCGTGGCTACACCTTC	CASRGAPRGYTF
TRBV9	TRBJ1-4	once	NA	TGTGCCAGCAGCCTGGGGGGAGATGAAAAACTGTTTTTT	CASSLGGDEKLFF
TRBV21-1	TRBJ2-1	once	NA	TGTGCCAGCTCCCTAAGGGGGTTTGATGAGCAGTTCTTC	CASSLRGFDEQFF
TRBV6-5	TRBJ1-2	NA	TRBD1	TGTGCCAGCAGAGGGACAGGGGCTAACTATGGCTACACCTTC	CASRGTGANYGYTF
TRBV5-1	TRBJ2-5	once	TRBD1	TGCGCCAGCAGCTTGGGACAGGGGGCGCGGGAGACCCAGTACTTC	CASSLGQGARETQYF
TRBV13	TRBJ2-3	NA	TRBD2	TGTGCCAGCAGCCTAGGGAGGGCGGGCACAGATACGCAGTATTTT	CASSLGRAGTDTQYF
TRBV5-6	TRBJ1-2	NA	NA	TGTGCCAGCAAAGGAGATAATACCGGGACTTACATTTATGGCTACACCTTC	CASKGDNTGTYIYGYTF
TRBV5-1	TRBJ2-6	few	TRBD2	TGCGCCAGCAGCTATTCCGGGACTAGCGGATCTGGGGCCAACGTCCTGACTTTC	CASSYSGTSGSGANVLTF
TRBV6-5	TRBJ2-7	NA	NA	TGTGCCAGCAGTTACTCGAATTCGGGGATGGGCGAGCAGTACTTC	CASSYSNSGMGEQYF
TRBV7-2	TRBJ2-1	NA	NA	TGTGCCAGCAGCCCCCATGGGGGCAGTGCATGGAGCAATGAGCAGTTCTTC	CASSPHGGSAWSNEQFF
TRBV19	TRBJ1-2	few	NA	TGTGCCAGCGCTACAGATTATGGCTACACCTTC	CASATDYGYTF
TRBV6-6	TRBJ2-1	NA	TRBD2	TGTGCCAGCAGTTACACCGGGAGGTACAATGAGCAGTTCTTC	CASSYTGRYNEQFF
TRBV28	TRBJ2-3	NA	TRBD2	TGTGCCATCCTAACCGGGGGTAGCGGGGGGATAGCGGATACGCAGTATTTT	CAILTGGSGGIADTQYF
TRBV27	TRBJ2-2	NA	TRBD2	TGTGCCAGCAGTCAAAGACTAGCGGGAGCTGCCGGGGAGCTGTTTTTT	CASSQRLAGAAGELFF
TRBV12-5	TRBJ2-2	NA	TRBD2	TGTGCTAGTGGAACCGTCAGCGGGGGGTACCCCGGGGAGCTGTTTTTT	CASGTVSGGYPGELFF
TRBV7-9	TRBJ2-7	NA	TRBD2	TGTGCCAGCAGCTCCGGGACTAGCGGGAGTTACGAGCAGTACTTC	CASSSGTSGSYEQYF
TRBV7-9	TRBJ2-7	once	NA	TGTGCCAGCAGCTTAGAGGCGGGGCAGTACTTC	CASSLEAGQYF
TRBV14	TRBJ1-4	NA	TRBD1	TGTGCCAGCAGCCGAGGAGGGGGCGGGTTCCGTGAAAAACTGTTTTTT	CASSRGGGGFREKLFF
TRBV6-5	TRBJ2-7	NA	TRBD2	TGTGCCAGCAGCGAACTAGCGGGAGGGTACGAGCAGTACTTC	CASSELAGGYEQYF
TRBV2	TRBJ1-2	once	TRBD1	TGTGCCAGCAGTGAATGGGCAGGGGGCGCAGAGTATGGCTACACCTTC	CASSEWAGGAEYGYTF
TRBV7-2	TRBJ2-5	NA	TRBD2	TGTGCCAGCAGCCGGGGACTAGGGGCCGGAGAGACCCAGTACTTC	CASSRGLGAGETQYF
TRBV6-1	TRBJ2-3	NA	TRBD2	TGTGCCAGCAGTGAGTCGTTAGCGGGCTCTACAGATACGCAGTATTTT	CASSESLAGSTDTQYF
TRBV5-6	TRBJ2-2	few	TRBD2	TGTGCCAGCGGGACTAGCGGGAGAGGTATGACAAACACCGGGGAGCTGTTTTTT	CASGTSGRGMTNTGELFF
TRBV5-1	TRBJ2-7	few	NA	TGCGCCAGCAGCTTGGGGGCTGGGGAGCAGTACTTC	CASSLGAGEQYF
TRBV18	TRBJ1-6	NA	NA	TGTGCCAGCTCACCATCAGGGGAACCCCTCCACTTT	CASSPSGEPLHF
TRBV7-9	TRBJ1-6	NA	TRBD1	TGTGCCAGCAGCGGCGGGACAGGGGGTAATTCACCCCTCCACTTT	CASSGGTGGNSPLHF
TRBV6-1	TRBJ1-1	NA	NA	TGTGCCAGCAGTGCAGGGCCCCACGGGACTGAAGCTTTCTTT	CASSAGPHGTEAFF
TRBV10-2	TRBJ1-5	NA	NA	TGCGCCAGCCGGGACATTAGCAATCAGCCCCAGCATTTT	CASRDISNQPQHF
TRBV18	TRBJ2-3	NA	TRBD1	TGTGCCAGCTCACGGGGGACAGGGGGGACCACAGATACGCAGTATTTT	CASSRGTGGTTDTQYF
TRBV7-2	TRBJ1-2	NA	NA	TGTGCCAGCAGCTTAGAGGGAGGAAACTATGGCTACACCTTC	CASSLEGGNYGYTF
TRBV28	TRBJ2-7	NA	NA	TGTGCCAGCAGTTTAGGTGGGCGCTACGAGCAGTACTTC	CASSLGGRYEQYF
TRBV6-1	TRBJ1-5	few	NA	TGTGCCAGCCACATCTCTAGCAATCAGCCCCAGCATTTT	CASHISSNQPQHF
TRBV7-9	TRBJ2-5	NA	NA	TGTGCCAGCAGCCCCTCCGTGGCAGGTACGGAGACCCAGTACTTC	CASSPSVAGTETQYF
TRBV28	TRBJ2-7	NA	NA	TGTGCCAGCAGTTTGGCCAGCTACGAGCAGTACTTC	CASSLASYEQYF
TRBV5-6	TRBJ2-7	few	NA	TGTGCCAGCAGCCTCCGTCCAGCTAGCGCCTACGAGCAGTACTTC	CASSLRPASAYEQYF
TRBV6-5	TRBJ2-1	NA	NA	TGTGCCAGCAGTACCCTAGAAGTAGAGTTCTTC	CASSTLEVEFF
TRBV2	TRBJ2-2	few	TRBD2	TGTGCCAGCAACCCGGGGGGGGGCGACACCGGGGAGCTGTTTTTT	CASNPGGGDTGELFF
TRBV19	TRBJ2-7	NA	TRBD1	TGTGCCAGTACCGAAGGGGGACAGTCCTACGAGCAGTACTTC	CASTEGGQSYEQYF
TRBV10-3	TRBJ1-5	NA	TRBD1	TGTGCCGTCCGGACAGGGAACGAGCCCCAGCATTTT	CAVRTGNEPQHF
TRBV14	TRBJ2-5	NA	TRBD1	TGTGCCAGCAGCCAAGACAGGACAGGCACCTTCCAAGAGACCCAGTACTTC	CASSQDRTGTFQETQYF
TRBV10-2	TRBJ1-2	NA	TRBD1	TGCGCCAGCAGACTAGACAGGGATCTGGATGGCTACACCTTC	CASRLDRDLDGYTF